This T cell receptor (beta chain) was sequenced for a study of blood T cell repertoires in COVID-19 (TCRdb year 2020). Regarding the study in general: Samples from collaborators originated in the United States, Italy and Spain and spanned both the acute and convalescent phases of COVID-19. The samples were drawn from two sources: the first 160 participants of the ongoing ImmuneRACE study, and 1,000 to 1,500 subjects contributed by 6 global collaborators. Sample metadata almost always included a de-identified subject ID, COVID-19 status, age in years and sex. A freely available public database, intended as a resource for researchers studying the immune response to SARS-CoV-2, is where the repertoires were released. The material from the prospective study consisted of cDNA or gDNA derived from T cells, B-cell-depleted T cells, or PBMCs. Where available, HLA class I and class II types were taken from metadata supplied by the sample provider and were not determined by assay-based typing. The dataset comprised deeply sampled blood TCRbeta repertoires from subjects exposed to, actively infected with, or recovered from COVID-19.

The collaborating institutions used their own protocols to collect whole blood in K2EDTA tubes. Collaborator samples were shipped for TCRbeta analysis as frozen whole blood, isolated PBMCs, or DNA extracted from either sample type. Ends trimmed: V by 6 bases, J by 2 bases; bases unmatched to a gene: 4. The CDR3 runs 14 residues from the cysteine to the phenylalanine. The entry retains the CDR3 DNA only, 42 bases that are in frame from base 1. From a lookup of the germline V gene (reference sequence), CDR1 and CDR2 are MNHNY and SVGAGI. Regarding this clone: What antigen it recognizes has not been identified. Per-nucleotide qualities are absent, and no much larger clonotype sits a single base away.

The immunoSEQ Assay, a bias-controlled multiplex PCR, was used to amplify TCRbeta CDR3 regions from genomic DNA. The authors processed their data as follows. Within the assay, amplification of reference gene primers was used to estimate how many nucleated cells each sample contained. To quantify the absolute abundance of each unique TCRbeta CDR3 rearrangement, sequence reads were collapsed and filtered. For each sample, productive Simpson clonality was calculated by taking the square root of Simpson's diversity index across productive rearrangements. The immuneACCESS repertoire file appears here via TCRdb, limited to in-frame rearrangements. These files lack a portion of the clones; in checked studies, under half of the deficit traces to unresolved V genes, and the cause of the others is not known. V and J calls plus clone size are reproduced from that table; the DNA served to infer D and trimming. This sample has roughly 250,000 clones in its table, and 80% to 90% of those were observed once. Clones ranked in the top ten supply approximately 4.5% of the sample.

General findings and caveats noted by the study authors: Clinical and demographic metadata were provided uncurated, with the amount varying by source and participant.

Specimen: peripheral blood. The receptor's source is a woman between 70 and 85 years old with acute or convalescent COVID-19. The V gene is TRBV6-6 and the J gene is TRBJ2-1; 7 central bases correspond to TRBD1. The nucleotide sequence reads TGTGCCAGCAGCCAGGGGACAGCCTACAATGAGCAGTTCTTC. Its coded protein is CASSQGTAYNEQFF.